In this sample, the clone carrying this T cell receptor (beta chain) turned up many times. The V end was cut by 1 base, the J end by 0 bases, with 7 bases between. The CDR3 contains 15 residues. Germline V CDR1 and CDR2: KGHSH, LQKENI. Constant-region reverse primers amplified full-length variable regions, followed by semi-nested Nested Universal Primer A PCR. Using its own MiXCR run on the 5' RACE reads, TCRdb lists one record per CDR3 protein. The table has roughly 20,000 distinct CDR3 sequences, less than 40% seen once. Material: tumor-infiltrating naive CD4+ T cells sorted from the breast tumor. The subset was: naive CD4+ T cells, CD4+CD45RA+CD25-. The chain couples TRBV18 to TRBJ2-1, with D hard to call. The sequence was obtained from a female donor with breast cancer. CDR3 sequence (DNA): TGTGCCAGCTCACCACAATGGGACTCCTACAATGAGCAGTTCTTC. It translates to CASSPQWDSYNEQFF.